Sequencing of this T cell receptor beta chain was carried out in a study of blood T cell repertoires in COVID-19. On the study more broadly: Both acute and convalescent COVID-19 samples were obtained from the United States, Italy and Spain.

Trimming removed 1 base from V and 5 bases from J, with 8 bases in between. This CDR3 contains 13 residues. Germline V gene lookup returns CDR1 GTSNPN and CDR2 SVGIG (reference sequence). This clone has a handful of counts. Only in-frame clones appear in the TCRdb table, and some are missing; sequencing was by immunoSEQ multiplex PCR. The top ten clones hold 0.62% of a sample with about 190,000 clones, 90% of them seen once. The sequenced sample was peripheral blood. The chain has TRBV30 and TRBJ2-2; D remains unclear. The source of this sequence is a man between 50 and 59 years old with acute or convalescent COVID-19. The CDR3 spells CAWSEIGTGELFF. The CDR3 nucleotides are TGTGCCTGGAGTGAAATCGGTACCGGGGAGCTGTTTTTT.